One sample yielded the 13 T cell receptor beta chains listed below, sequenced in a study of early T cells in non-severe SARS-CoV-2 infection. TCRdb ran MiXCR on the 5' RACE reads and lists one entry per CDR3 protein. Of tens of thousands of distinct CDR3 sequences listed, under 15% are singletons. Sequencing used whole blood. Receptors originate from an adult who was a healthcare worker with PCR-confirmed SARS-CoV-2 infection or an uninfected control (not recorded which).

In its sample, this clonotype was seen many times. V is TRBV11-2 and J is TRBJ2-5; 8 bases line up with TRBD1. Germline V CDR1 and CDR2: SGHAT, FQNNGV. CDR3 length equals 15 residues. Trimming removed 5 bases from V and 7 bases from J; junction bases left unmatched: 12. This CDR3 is CASSGGTGGGGTQYF. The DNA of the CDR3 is TGTGCCAGCAGCGGCGGGACAGGCGGCGGCGGGACCCAGTACTTC.

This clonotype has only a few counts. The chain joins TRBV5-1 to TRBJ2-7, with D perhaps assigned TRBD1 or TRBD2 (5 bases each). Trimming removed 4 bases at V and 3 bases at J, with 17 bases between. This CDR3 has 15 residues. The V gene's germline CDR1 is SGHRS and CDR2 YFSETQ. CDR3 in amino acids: CASSQTPGPYYEQYF. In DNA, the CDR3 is TGCGCCAGCAGCCAAACTCCGGGACCCTACTACGAGCAGTACTTC.

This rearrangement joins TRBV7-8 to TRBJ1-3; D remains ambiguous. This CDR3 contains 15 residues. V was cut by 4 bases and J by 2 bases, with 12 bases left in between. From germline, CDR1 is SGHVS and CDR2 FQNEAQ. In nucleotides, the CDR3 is TGTGCCAGCAGCTCCGGCCCAGGACCTGGAAACACCATATATTTT. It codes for CASSSGPGPGNTIYF.

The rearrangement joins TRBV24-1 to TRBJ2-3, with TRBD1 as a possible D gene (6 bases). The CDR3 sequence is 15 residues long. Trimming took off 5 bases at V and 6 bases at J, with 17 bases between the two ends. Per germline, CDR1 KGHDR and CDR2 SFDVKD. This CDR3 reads CATSGEGGSRDTQYF. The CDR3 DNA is TGTGCCACCAGTGGCGAAGGGGGTAGTCGTGATACGCAGTATTTT.

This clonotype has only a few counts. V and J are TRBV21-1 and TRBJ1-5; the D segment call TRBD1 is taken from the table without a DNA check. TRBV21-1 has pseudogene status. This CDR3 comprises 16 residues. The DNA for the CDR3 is TGTGCCAGCAGCAAAGCGCTCCGGGGGGTCGGGTGGCCCCAGCATTTT. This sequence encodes CASSKALRGVGWPQHF.

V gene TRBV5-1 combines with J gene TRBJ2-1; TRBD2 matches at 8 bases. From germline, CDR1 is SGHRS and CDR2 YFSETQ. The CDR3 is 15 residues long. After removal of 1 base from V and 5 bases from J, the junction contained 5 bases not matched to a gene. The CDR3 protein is CASSLPGGSNNEQFF. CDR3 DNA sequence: TGCGCCAGCAGCTTGCCGGGAGGGTCGAACAATGAGCAGTTCTTC.

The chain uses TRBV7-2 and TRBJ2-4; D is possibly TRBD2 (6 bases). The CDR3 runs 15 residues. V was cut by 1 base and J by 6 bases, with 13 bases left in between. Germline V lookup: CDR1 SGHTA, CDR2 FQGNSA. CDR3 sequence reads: CASSLGFGGINIQYF. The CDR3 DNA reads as TGTGCCAGCAGCTTAGGTTTCGGAGGGATAAACATTCAGTACTTC. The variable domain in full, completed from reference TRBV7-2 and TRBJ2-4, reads GAGVSQSPSNKVTEKGKDVELRCDPISGHTALYWYRQSLGQGLEFLIYFQGNSAPDKSGLPSDRFSAERTGGSVSTLTIQRTQQEDSAVYLCASSLGFGGINIQYFGAGTRLSVL.

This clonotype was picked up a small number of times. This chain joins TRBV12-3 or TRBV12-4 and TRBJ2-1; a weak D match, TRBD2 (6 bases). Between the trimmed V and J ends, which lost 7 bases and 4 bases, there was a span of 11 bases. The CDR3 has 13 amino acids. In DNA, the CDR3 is TGTGCCAGCACTCTAGGGAGGTACAATGAGCAGTTCTTC. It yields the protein CASTLGRYNEQFF.

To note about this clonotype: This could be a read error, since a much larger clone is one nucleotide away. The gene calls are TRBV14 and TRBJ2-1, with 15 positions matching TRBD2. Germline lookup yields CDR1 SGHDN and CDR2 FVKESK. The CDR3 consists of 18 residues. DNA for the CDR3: TGTGCCGGCAGCCTCACCCGAACGGGACTAGCGGGAGGCAATGAGCAGTTCTTC. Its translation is CAGSLTRTGLAGGNEQFF.

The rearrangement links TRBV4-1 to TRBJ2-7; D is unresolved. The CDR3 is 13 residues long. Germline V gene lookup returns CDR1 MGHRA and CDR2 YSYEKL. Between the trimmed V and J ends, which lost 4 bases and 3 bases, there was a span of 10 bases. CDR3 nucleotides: TGCGCCAGCAGCCCCCGCGGACGCTACGAGCAGTACTTC. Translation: CASSPRGRYEQYF.

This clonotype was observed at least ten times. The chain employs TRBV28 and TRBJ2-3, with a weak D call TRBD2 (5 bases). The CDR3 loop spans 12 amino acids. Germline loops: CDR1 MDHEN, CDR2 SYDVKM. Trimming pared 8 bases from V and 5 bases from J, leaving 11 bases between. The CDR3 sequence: CASRLGGDTQYF. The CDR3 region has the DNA TGTGCCAGCCGCTTAGGAGGAGATACGCAGTATTTT.

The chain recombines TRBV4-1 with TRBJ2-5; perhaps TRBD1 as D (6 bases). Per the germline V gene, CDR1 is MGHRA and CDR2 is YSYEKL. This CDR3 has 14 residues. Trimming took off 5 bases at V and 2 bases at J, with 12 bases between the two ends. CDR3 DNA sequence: TGCGCCAGCAGCTCTCCCGGACAGCAAGAGACCCAGTACTTC. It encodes CASSSPGQQETQYF.

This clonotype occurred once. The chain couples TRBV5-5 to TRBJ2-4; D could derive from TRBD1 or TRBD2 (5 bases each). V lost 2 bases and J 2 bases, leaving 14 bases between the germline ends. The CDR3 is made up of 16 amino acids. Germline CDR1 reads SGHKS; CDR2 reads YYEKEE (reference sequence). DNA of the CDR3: TGTGCCAGCAGCTTTAACGGGGCTGGAACCAAAAACATTCAGTACTTC. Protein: CASSFNGAGTKNIQYF.